This TCR beta chain was profiled in a study of CD8+ T cells in alopecia areata. Study details: Patients received oral tofacitinib, 5 to 10 mg twice daily, for moderate-to-severe alopecia areata.

Isolated RNA was reverse transcribed into cDNA used as the sequencing template. Measured with immunoSEQ multiplex PCR; TCRdb has only the in-frame clones, and not every one. In the table there are 120,000 to 150,000 clones, roughly four fifths of which are singletons. A remark on this clone: Its target is unknown.

Study-level points and caveats: Amid tofacitinib therapy, many expanded lesional clones stayed present in scalp and blood.

Treatment in this sample: oral pan-JAK inhibitor, 5-10 mg twice daily. Researchers gathered lesional scalp punch biopsies and peripheral blood from patients with alopecia areata. Using a FACSAria, the CD4+ and CD8+ T cells were sorted from the PBMCs. The TCR comes from a human donor with alopecia areata. Material: CD8+ T cells sorted from blood, obtained at week 4, from a patient treated with tofacitinib.

The CDR3 DNA follows: TGTGCCAGCAGCTGGACGGGGGGCACCTACGAGCAGTACTTC. Its translation: CASSWTGGTYEQYF. The V gene is TRBV7-2, the J gene TRBJ2-7; D might be TRBD2 (7 bases). The CDR3 is made up of 14 amino acids. Trimming removed 4 bases at V and 2 bases at J, with 12 bases between. CDR1 SGHTA and CDR2 FQGNSA come from the germline V gene.